This T cell receptor (beta chain) was recovered during a study of blood T cell repertoires in COVID-19. Whole-study context: Sources were T cells, B-cell-depleted T cells, or PBMCs; the material itself was cDNA or gDNA.

How the authors handled the data: Amplification of reference gene primers provided the estimated nucleated cell counts. Measured with immunoSEQ multiplex PCR; TCRdb has only the in-frame clones, and not every one. That table furnishes V, J and clone size, whereas the DNA furnished D and trimming. There are approximately 670,000 clones in the sample; about 90% occur only once, and roughly 0.25% lies in the top ten. The germline V and J ends were trimmed by 1 base and 3 bases, with 3 bases remaining between them. Germline values: CDR1 SGHAT, CDR2 FQNNGV. The CDR3 runs to 12 residues. The V call is TRBV11-2, the J call TRBJ1-1; D is ambiguous. The sample consisted of peripheral blood. This clonotype was obtained from a woman aged 18-29 years with acute or convalescent COVID-19. The DNA of the CDR3 is TGTGCCAGCAGCTTAGGCGACACTGAAGCTTTCTTT. Its protein product is CASSLGDTEAFF.